The sample holds many counts of the clone carrying this T cell receptor (beta chain). Its antigen remains unidentified. The sample belongs to a study of T cells after posttransplantation cyclophosphamide. Regarding the study as a whole: Donor CD8+ memory clones often dominated recipient blood repertoires at later times. Recipient CMV seropositivity and CMV reactivation strongly tracked TRB clonality.

The CDR3 covers 16 residues. Germline V lookup: CDR1 MDHEN, CDR2 SYDVKM. With V trimmed by 1 base and J by 4 bases, 6 bases remained unmatched. The repertoire was sequenced with immunoSEQ multiplex PCR; TCRdb's copy has only in-frame clones and lacks some. The repertoire has over 45,000 clones, none seen only once; the ten largest take about 2%. J is TRBJ2-3 and V is TRBV28; 9 bases map to TRBD1. This TCR came from a man aged 35 to 55 in good health, CMV-negative, and a related stem cell transplant donor. Sequenced sample: PBMCs. CDR3 DNA sequence: TGTGCCAGCAGTTTATTGGAACAGGGGGCTGCAGATACGCAGTATTTT. Protein product: CASSLLEQGAADTQYF.